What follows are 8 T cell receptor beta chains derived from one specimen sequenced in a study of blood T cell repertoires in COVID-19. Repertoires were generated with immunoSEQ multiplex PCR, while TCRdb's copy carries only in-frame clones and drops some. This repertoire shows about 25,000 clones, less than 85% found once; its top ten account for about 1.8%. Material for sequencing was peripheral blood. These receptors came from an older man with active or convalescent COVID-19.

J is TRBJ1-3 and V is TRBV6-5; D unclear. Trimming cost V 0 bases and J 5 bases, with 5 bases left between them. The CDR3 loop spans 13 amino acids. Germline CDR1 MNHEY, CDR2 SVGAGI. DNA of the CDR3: TGTGCCAGCAGTTACTCTAATAGAAACACCATATATTTT. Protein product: CASSYSNRNTIYF.

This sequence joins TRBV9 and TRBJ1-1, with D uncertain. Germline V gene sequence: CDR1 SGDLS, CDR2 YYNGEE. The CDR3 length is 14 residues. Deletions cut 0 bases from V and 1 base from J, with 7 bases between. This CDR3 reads CASSVAVRNTEAFF. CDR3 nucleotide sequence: TGTGCCAGCAGCGTAGCGGTGAGGAACACTGAAGCTTTCTTT.

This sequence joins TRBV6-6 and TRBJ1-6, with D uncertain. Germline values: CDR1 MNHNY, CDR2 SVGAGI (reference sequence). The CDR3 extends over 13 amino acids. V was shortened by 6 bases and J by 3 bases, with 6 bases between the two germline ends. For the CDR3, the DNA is TGTGCCAGCAGACCAGACTATAATTCACCCCTCCACTTT. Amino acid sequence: CASRPDYNSPLHF.

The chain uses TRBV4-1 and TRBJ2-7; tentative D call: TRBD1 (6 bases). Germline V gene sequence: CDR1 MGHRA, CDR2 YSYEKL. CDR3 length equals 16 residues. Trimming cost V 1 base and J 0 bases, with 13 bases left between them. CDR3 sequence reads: CASSQGQGDNSYEQYF. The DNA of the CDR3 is TGCGCCAGCAGCCAAGGGCAAGGGGACAACTCCTACGAGCAGTACTTC.

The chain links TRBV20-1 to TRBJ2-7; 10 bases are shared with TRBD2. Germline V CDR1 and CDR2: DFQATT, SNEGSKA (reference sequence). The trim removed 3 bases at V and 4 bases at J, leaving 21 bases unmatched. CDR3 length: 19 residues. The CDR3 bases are TGCAGTGCTAGTGGTTTTGGCCTAGCGGGAGTGTTAGGTCGGTACGAGCAGTACTTC. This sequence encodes CSASGFGLAGVLGRYEQYF.

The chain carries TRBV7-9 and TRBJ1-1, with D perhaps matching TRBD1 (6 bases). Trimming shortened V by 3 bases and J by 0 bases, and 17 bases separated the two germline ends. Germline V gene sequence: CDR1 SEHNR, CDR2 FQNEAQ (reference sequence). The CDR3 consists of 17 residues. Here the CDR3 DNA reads TGTGCCAGCAGCTTGTCGACAGGAGCAAGGATGAACACTGAAGCTTTCTTT. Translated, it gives CASSLSTGARMNTEAFF.

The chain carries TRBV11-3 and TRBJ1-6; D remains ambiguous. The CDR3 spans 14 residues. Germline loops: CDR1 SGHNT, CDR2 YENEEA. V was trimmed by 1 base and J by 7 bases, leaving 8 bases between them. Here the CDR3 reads CASSLGAGNSPLHF. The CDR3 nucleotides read TGTGCCAGCAGCTTAGGAGCCGGGAATTCACCCCTCCACTTT. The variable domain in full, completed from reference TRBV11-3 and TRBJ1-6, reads EAGVVQSPRYKIIEKKQPVAFWCNPISGHNTLYWYLQNLGQGPELLIRYENEEAVDDSQLPKDRFSAERLKGVDSTLKIQPAELGDSAVYLCASSLGAGNSPLHFGNGTRLTVT.

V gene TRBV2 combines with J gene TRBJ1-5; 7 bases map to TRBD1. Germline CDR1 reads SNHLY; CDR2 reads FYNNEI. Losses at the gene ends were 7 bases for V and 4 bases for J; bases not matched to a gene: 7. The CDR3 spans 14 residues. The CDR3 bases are TGTGCCAGCACCGAACTGGACAGGAATCAGCCCCAGCATTTT. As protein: CASTELDRNQPQHF.